This TCR beta chain was identified in a study of siplizumab effects on memory and regulatory T cells. Study-level findings and limits: Siplizumab gave mappable alloreactive CD4+ clones an average Treg-derived fraction of roughly 72%, against approximately 29% in controls. Naive T cells were seen as more diverse than memory cells and as major alloresponse contributors. Proliferating siplizumab-culture Tregs lacked confirmation of suppressive function. Neither a naive nor a memory phenotype was assignable to roughly 75-96% of proliferating CD4+ or CD8+ clones.

This CDR3 region has 13 residues. V lost 8 bases and J 5 bases, leaving 14 bases between the germline ends. Germline CDR1 and CDR2: MNHNY and SVGAGI (reference sequence). The data were produced by immunoSEQ multiplex PCR, yet TCRdb's version contains in-frame clones alone and is incomplete. Here the sample spans approximately 70,000 clones, 75% to 95% being singletons. This clone was seen just once. Its cognate antigen is unknown. This TCR was sampled from a human donor in good health. This chain uses TRBV6-6 with TRBJ2-3; D gene ambiguous. The sample taken for sequencing was CD8+ T cells sorted from blood. Here the CDR3 DNA reads TGTGCCAGCGGGCCCAACTCGGGAGATACGCAGTATTTT. It translates to CASGPNSGDTQYF.